The clone carrying this TCR beta chain has just a few counts. Its antigen remains unknown. Noted time point: newly diagnosed GD, antithyroid drugs for less than 3 months. With RNA extracted from PBMCs as input, the TCR library was made. This specimen belongs to a study of regulatory T cells in long-lasting Graves disease. Study in general: Graves' patients, newly diagnosed, had taken antithyroid drugs under 3 months.

Points from the study as a whole: Persistent disease was characterized by preferential usage of TRBV28, TRBJ1-2 and TRBJ2-5.

Assembly of TCR beta libraries relied on iRepertoire HTBI primers together with Arm-PCR of CDR3 regions. TCRdb processed the multiplex PCR reads anew with MiXCR; each CDR3 protein has one entry. The data hold 450,000 to 650,000 distinct CDR3 sequences, with roughly a sixth observed a single time. Trimming pared 7 bases from V and 0 bases from J, leaving 13 bases between. The CDR3 runs 15 residues. These data were likewise used in another study, on T cells in Graves' hyperthyroidism and ophthalmopathy.

The V call is TRBV12-3 or TRBV12-4, the J call TRBJ1-3; D possibly corresponds to TRBD1 (6 bases). Material: peripheral blood mononuclear cells (PBMCs), obtained at new diagnosis, from a patient treated with antithyroid drugs. The origin of this receptor is a woman aged 40 to 65 with Graves disease. CDR3: CASTPGHYSGNTIYF. The CDR3 DNA reads as TGTGCCAGCACTCCGGGACACTACTCTGGAAACACCATATATTTT.